The 8 T cell receptor beta chains presented below share a single source sample, sequenced in a study of blood T cell repertoires in COVID-19. Measured with immunoSEQ multiplex PCR; TCRdb has only the in-frame clones, and not every one. The top ten hold 15% to 20% of the sample, which has more than 50,000 clones, 90% seen once. The sequenced material came from peripheral blood. These receptors were obtained from an older man with acute or convalescent COVID-19.

The chain couples TRBV7-6 to TRBJ1-3, with 7 bases that match TRBD1. Germline V gene sequence: CDR1 SGHVS, CDR2 FNYEAQ. CDR3 length: 17 amino acids. The V gene end was trimmed by 1 base and the J gene end by 2 bases; junction bases not matched to a gene: 8. The CDR3 here is CASSLVLQGDPGNTIYF. The CDR3 nucleotides read TGTGCCAGCAGCTTAGTTCTCCAGGGGGACCCTGGAAACACCATATATTTT.

The chain combines TRBV11-2 with TRBJ2-3, with D uncertain. The CDR3 has 17 residues. Trimming took 5 bases from V and 3 from J, leaving 21 bases between them. Germline values: CDR1 SGHAT, CDR2 FQNNGV. The CDR3 region is CASSPVRPHPKTDTQYF. CDR3 in DNA: TGTGCCAGCAGCCCGGTCAGGCCCCACCCCAAGACAGATACGCAGTATTTT.

This clone was observed once. The gene calls are TRBV29-1 and TRBJ2-3; D gene ambiguous. V shed 1 base and J shed 2 bases, with 10 bases lying between them. This CDR3 contains 14 residues. The germline V gene has CDR1 SQVTM and CDR2 ANQGSEA. The CDR3 DNA reads as TGCAGCGTTGAAGTCCCCCCAAACACAGATACGCAGTATTTT. It is translated as CSVEVPPNTDTQYF.

J is TRBJ1-1 and V is TRBV4-1; perhaps TRBD1 as D (5 bases). This CDR3 contains 14 residues. CDR1 is MGHRA, CDR2 YSYEKL, per germline. V was pared by 2 bases and J by 11 bases, with 18 bases between. The CDR3 is CASSQSTEFILAFF. Here the CDR3 DNA reads TGCGCCAGCAGCCAATCGACAGAATTCATATTGGCTTTCTTT.

V usage is TRBV9 and J usage is TRBJ1-3; unclear D gene. Trimming left V 0 bases short and J 1 base short, with 11 bases between. Germline CDR1 and CDR2: SGDLS and YYNGEE. The CDR3 length is 16 residues. The CDR3 reads CASSVAGGPSGNTIYF. Written as DNA, the CDR3 is TGTGCCAGCAGCGTAGCGGGAGGGCCGTCTGGAAACACCATATATTTT.

This chain links TRBV6-1 with TRBJ2-5, with 9 nucleotides matching TRBD1. The CDR3 contains 17 residues. The V gene's germline CDR1 is MNHNS and CDR2 SASEGT. Trimming cost V 4 bases and J 5 bases; bases outside gene matches: 14. The CDR3 coding sequence is TGTGCCAGCAGTGGGAGAGGAGTTACAGGGGGCCGGGAGACCCAGTACTTC. This sequence encodes CASSGRGVTGGRETQYF.

The V and J genes are TRBV30 and TRBJ2-3; D possibly corresponds to TRBD2 (7 bases). The germline V and J ends were trimmed by 4 bases and 2 bases, with 16 bases remaining between them. Germline V gene lookup returns CDR1 GTSNPN and CDR2 SVGIG (reference sequence). CDR3 length equals 15 residues. DNA for the CDR3: TGTGCCTGGAATGGTGGAGGGGGGGACACAGATACGCAGTATTTT. It translates to CAWNGGGGDTDTQYF.

The genes are TRBV28 and TRBJ2-7, with D uncertain. V shed 2 bases and J shed 6 bases, with 11 bases lying between them. CDR1 is MDHEN and CDR2 is SYDVKM in the germline V gene. This CDR3 region has 13 residues. The chain's CDR3 is CASSLPQKSEQYF. The CDR3 DNA is TGTGCCAGCAGTTTACCCCAAAAATCCGAGCAGTACTTC.